A single sample gave rise to the 14 T cell receptor beta chains below, sequenced in a study of shared clonotypes between healthy human individuals. This table comes from immunoSEQ multiplex PCR, and its TCRdb copy is limited to in-frame clones, with some not included. Of under 600,000 clones in the sample, roughly 79% are singletons; the top ten hold more than 10%. The sample consisted of PBMCs. Receptor source: a woman in her 40s in good health. Some clones in this sample may be carry-over from other donors' samples.

This clone was seen only a few times. The chain employs TRBV25-1 and TRBJ1-1; no clear D gene. This CDR3 is built from 12 residues. Germline CDR1 is MGHDK and CDR2 is SYGVNS. Trimming cost V 2 bases and J 11 bases, with 12 bases left between them. CDR3 bases: TGTGCCAGCAGTGAAGGGCAAAGGGCGGCTTTCTTT. Translating it yields CASSEGQRAAFF.

This chain connects TRBV30 to TRBJ1-3; D may be TRBD1 (5 bases). The CDR3 runs 14 residues. Germline assignment: CDR1 GTSNPN and CDR2 SVGIG (reference sequence). V dropped 1 base and J dropped 0 bases, with 7 bases sitting between them. CDR3 nucleotide sequence: TGTGCCTGGAGTGGACAGACCTCTGGAAACACCATATATTTT. Encoded protein: CAWSGQTSGNTIYF.

The sample holds a few counts of this clone. The chain joins TRBV30 to TRBJ2-5, with 11 bases that match TRBD2. The J call is doubtful: the DNA matches TRBJ2-7 better. Germline V lookup: CDR1 GTSNPN, CDR2 SVGIG (reference sequence). CDR3 length equals 15 residues. The CDR3 sequence: CAWSRLSGRGYEQYF. The CDR3, as DNA: TGTGCCTGGAGTCGACTTAGCGGGAGGGGCTACGAGCAGTACTTC.

CDR3: CASSSQGTYGYTF. The CDR3 DNA is TGTGCCAGCAGCTCACAGGGGACCTATGGCTACACCTTC. V and J are TRBV14 and TRBJ1-2; 7 bases are shared with TRBD1. CDR1 is SGHDN and CDR2 is FVKESK in the germline V gene. J gave up 4 bases and V 5 bases, and 4 bases lay outside the gene matches. This CDR3 region has 13 residues.

The chain uses TRBV7-2 and TRBJ2-3, with D perhaps TRBD2 (6 bases). This CDR3 is 13 amino acids long. With 6 bases removed from V and 4 bases from J, the gap between germline ends came to 11 bases. The V gene's germline CDR1 is SGHTA and CDR2 FQGNSA. Here the CDR3 DNA reads TGTGCCAGCAGGTGGGGGGACCCAGATACGCAGTATTTT. Its translation is CASRWGDPDTQYF.

The CDR3 loop reads CASSLLVGASNTGELFF. In nucleotides, the CDR3 is TGTGCCAGCAGCTTGCTGGTGGGCGCAAGTAACACCGGGGAGCTGTTTTTT. V usage is TRBV5-4 and J usage is TRBJ2-2; no clear D gene. Trimming shortened V by 1 base and J by 2 bases, and 15 bases separated the two germline ends. CDR1 and CDR2 (germline): SGHNT, YYREEE (reference sequence). The CDR3 is 17 amino acids.

Regarding this clone: One junction end disagrees with the germline gene, perhaps due to a read error. This sequence joins TRBV5-4 and TRBJ1-4; TRBD1 agrees at 7 bases. Per germline, CDR1 SGHNT and CDR2 YYREEE (reference sequence). This CDR3 comprises 13 residues. CDR3 nucleotide sequence: TGTGCCTCCCGACAGGGTTTAAATGAAAAACCGTTTTTT. Protein product: CASRQGLNEKPFF.

The chain combines TRBV5-4 with TRBJ2-3, with unresolved D. The germline V and J ends were trimmed by 0 bases and 4 bases, with 3 bases remaining between them. This CDR3 comprises 12 residues. Germline CDR1 SGHNT, CDR2 YYREEE (reference sequence). CDR3 in DNA: TGTGCCAGCAGCTTGGAAGCAGATACGCAGTATTTT. Protein sequence: CASSLEADTQYF.

This clone was observed at least ten times. The sample contains more than one DNA sequence encoding this CDR3. This chain uses TRBV2 with TRBJ2-4; D uncertain. Germline loops: CDR1 SNHLY, CDR2 FYNNEI. The CDR3 length is 13 residues. V lost 5 bases to trimming and J lost 3 bases, with 8 bases between them. CDR3 sequence (DNA): TGTGCCAGCAGTACGGACGTCAAAAACATTCAGTACTTC. Translation: CASSTDVKNIQYF.

The genes are TRBV7-2 and TRBJ1-2; D is unresolved. The CDR3 contains 16 residues. Germline loops: CDR1 SGHTA, CDR2 FQGNSA. V was trimmed by 4 bases and J by 2 bases, leaving 17 bases between them. CDR3 nucleotide sequence: TGTGCCAGCAGCTCCCCGGGTCGGGGAGAGAACTATGGCTACACCTTC. Encoded protein: CASSSPGRGENYGYTF.

This clone was found once. This chain joins TRBV7-2 and TRBJ1-5; D is perhaps TRBD1 (5 bases). This CDR3 has 16 residues. Germline V gives CDR1 SGHTA, CDR2 FQGNSA. The V and J ends lost 1 base and 0 bases respectively, with 10 bases between them. CDR3: CASSLGSGLSNQPQHF. The CDR3 coding sequence is TGTGCCAGCAGCTTAGGTTCGGGGCTTAGCAATCAGCCCCAGCATTTT.

The chain employs TRBV30 and TRBJ1-4; 7 bases are shared with TRBD1. V trimming: 2 bases; J trimming: 7 bases; junction bases outside the gene matches: 22. Germline V gives CDR1 GTSNPN, CDR2 SVGIG (reference sequence). The CDR3 spans 19 residues. CDR3 sequence: CAWSPFLGQLKWEAEKLFF. CDR3 coding DNA: TGTGCCTGGAGTCCTTTCCTGGGACAGTTAAAGTGGGAGGCTGAAAAACTGTTTTTT.

This chain joins TRBV19 and TRBJ1-5, with unresolved D. The CDR3 is 12 amino acids. CDR1 is LNHDA and CDR2 is SQIVND in the germline V gene (reference sequence). V lost 5 bases, J lost 4 bases, and 6 bases lay in between. DNA of the CDR3: TGTGCCAGTAGTCAGACGAATCAGCCCCAGCATTTT. It encodes CASSQTNQPQHF.

This clone was observed a single time. The likely explanation is a read error, given a far larger clone one base away. The sample has other DNA sequences that encode this CDR3 too. This rearrangement joins TRBV4-1 to TRBJ2-6, with 10 nucleotides matching TRBD1. V shed 3 bases and J 0 bases; nucleotides not matched to a gene: 17. The CDR3 sequence is 22 residues long. Per the germline V gene, CDR1 is MGHRA and CDR2 is YSYEKL. DNA of the CDR3: TGCGCCAGCAGCCAGGGTACAGGACAGGGGGTGGTTGTAATCTCTGGGGCCAACGTCCTGACTTTC. This encodes CASSQGTGQGVVVISGANVLTF.